The 26 T cell receptor beta chains below all came from one sample that was sequenced in a study of T cell changes during pregnancy in multiple sclerosis. Assay used: immunoSEQ multiplex PCR; TCRdb lists only in-frame clones, some missing. The table includes around 39,000 clones, about 88% detected once. Material: CD8+ T cells from peripheral blood mononuclear cells, obtained in the first trimester of pregnancy. These receptor sequences come from a female donor with multiple sclerosis, enrolled in a pregnancy study.

J is TRBJ2-7 and V is TRBV4-1, with no clear D. From germline, CDR1 is MGHRA and CDR2 YSYEKL. Trimming took off 1 base at V and 5 bases at J, with 9 bases between the two ends. The CDR3 is made up of 13 amino acids. The CDR3 protein is CASSQVPTDEQYF. The CDR3 coding sequence is TGCGCCAGCAGCCAAGTCCCGACTGACGAGCAGTACTTC.

This sequence joins TRBV4-3 and TRBJ2-3; a weak D match, TRBD2 (5 bases). CDR1 is LGHNA and CDR2 is YSLEER in the germline V gene. Trimming stripped 1 base from V and 2 bases from J, with 10 bases between. The CDR3 runs 15 residues. Here the CDR3 DNA reads TGCGCCAGCAGCCAAGCGGAGCGGCACACAGATACGCAGTATTTT. Translated: CASSQAERHTDTQYF.

The chain combines TRBV2 with TRBJ1-1; the D gene is possibly TRBD1 (5 bases). This CDR3 has 12 amino acids. CDR1 is SNHLY and CDR2 is FYNNEI in the germline V gene. The V end lost 7 bases, the J end lost 1 base, and 7 bases lay between the germline ends. The CDR3: CASTGPNTEAFF. In DNA form, the CDR3 reads TGTGCCAGCACAGGGCCGAACACTGAAGCTTTCTTT.

This clone was recorded a few times. The chain joins TRBV6-4 to TRBJ2-1, with 9 bases identical to TRBD2. The CDR3 spans 15 residues. Germline CDR1 and CDR2: MRHNA and SNTAGT. V lost 5 bases, J lost 7 bases, and 9 bases stayed unmatched. The CDR3 DNA follows: TGTGCCAGCAGTCTCCTAGCGGGATCTGGGAATGAGCAGTTCTTC. Protein sequence: CASSLLAGSGNEQFF.

The J gene is TRBJ1-1, the V gene TRBV15; 8 bases line up with TRBD1. The CDR3 extends over 15 amino acids. V lost 7 bases to trimming and J lost 0 bases; unmatched junction nucleotides: 7. Germline loops: CDR1 LNHNV, CDR2 YYDKDF (reference sequence). Here the CDR3 DNA reads TGTGCCACCAAATCTGACAGGGGAATGAACACTGAAGCTTTCTTT. Its protein product is CATKSDRGMNTEAFF.

This chain links TRBV5-4 with TRBJ1-6; no reliable D call. The length of the CDR3 is 12 residues. The V and J ends lost 5 bases and 6 bases respectively, with 6 bases between them. The germline V gene encodes CDR1 SGHNT and CDR2 YYREEE (reference sequence). In nucleotides, the CDR3 is TGTGCCAGCAGTAGCTCTAATTCACCCCTCCACTTT. Protein sequence: CASSSSNSPLHF.

The rearrangement uses TRBV11-2 and TRBJ2-3; 8 nucleotides align to TRBD2. V lost 6 bases, J lost 2 bases, and 10 bases stayed unmatched. CDR3 length equals 16 residues. Germline CDR1 and CDR2: SGHAT and FQNNGV. CDR3 amino acids: CASSPEAGAYTDTQYF. DNA for the CDR3: TGTGCCAGCAGTCCCGAAGCGGGGGCCTACACAGATACGCAGTATTTT.

This clone has only one observation. Here the CDR3 DNA reads TGTGCCAGCAGCGTAACTAAATCCGGGACAGGGGTCAATGAGCAGTTCTTC. It specifies CASSVTKSGTGVNEQFF. The rearrangement links TRBV9 to TRBJ2-1, with 10 bases aligning to TRBD1. This CDR3 contains 17 residues. V lost 1 base, J lost 6 bases, and 10 bases stayed unmatched. CDR1 and CDR2 from the germline V gene are SGDLS and YYNGEE.

Comment on this clone: One junction end does not reproduce the germline sequence, and a read error may be involved. The chain uses TRBV5-1 and TRBJ2-7; D is perhaps TRBD1 (5 bases). From germline, CDR1 is SGHRS and CDR2 YFSETQ. CDR3 size: 14 residues. The CDR3 bases are TGCGTCAGCAGCTTGGCAGGGCCCCCCTACGAGCAGTACTTC. This codes for CVSSLAGPPYEQYF.

This chain joins TRBV14 and TRBJ2-1; 9 positions match TRBD1. This CDR3 is 15 amino acids long. CDR1 is SGHDN and CDR2 is FVKESK in the germline V gene. Trimming cost V 7 bases and J 5 bases; bases outside gene matches: 9. CDR3 DNA: TGTGCCAGCAACCTCCTAGGACAGGGGAACAATGAGCAGTTCTTC. Encoded protein: CASNLLGQGNNEQFF. The full variable domain, with the rest looked up from reference TRBV14 and TRBJ2-1, is EAGVTQFPSHSVIEKGQTVTLRCDPISGHDNLYWYRRVMGKEIKFLLHFVKESKQDESGMPNNRFLAERTGGTYSTLKVQPAELEDSGVYFCASNLLGQGNNEQFFGPGTRLTVL.

The chain employs TRBV6-5 and TRBJ2-1; TRBD2 might be the D (7 bases). Deletions cut 2 bases from V and 2 bases from J, with 10 bases between. CDR1 is MNHEY, CDR2 SVGAGI, per germline. The CDR3 has 15 residues. As DNA, the CDR3 is TGTGCCAGCAGTTACGGGGGGGGGCCCTACAATGAGCAGTTCTTC. This codes for CASSYGGGPYNEQFF.

The V call is TRBV9, the J call TRBJ2-1; 8 nucleotides agree with TRBD2. The CDR3 is 16 residues long. The J segment lost 5 bases and the V segment lost 4 bases, leaving 11 bases of the junction unmatched. Per germline, CDR1 SGDLS and CDR2 YYNGEE. Here the CDR3 reads CASSHPGAGGNNEQFF. CDR3 nucleotide sequence: TGTGCCAGCAGCCATCCGGGGGCGGGGGGTAACAATGAGCAGTTCTTC. Complete variable domain (other parts from reference TRBV9 and TRBJ2-1): DSGVTQTPKHLITATGQRVTLRCSPRSGDLSVYWYQQSLDQGLQFLIQYYNGEERAKGNILERFSAQQFPDLHSELNLSSLELGDSALYFCASSHPGAGGNNEQFFGPGTRLTVL.

The chain employs TRBV7-7 and TRBJ2-7; D is perhaps TRBD1 (6 bases). The CDR3 length is 14 residues. Germline CDR1 and CDR2: SSHAT and FNYEAQ (reference sequence). The CDR3 coding sequence is TGTGCTAGCGCCCCATCGGACAGCTACTACGAGCAGTACTTC. Encoded protein: CASAPSDSYYEQYF.

The rearrangement links TRBV7-3 to TRBJ2-3; D is possibly TRBD2 (7 bases). CDR1 is SGHTA and CDR2 is FQGTGA in the germline V gene. This CDR3 is built from 15 residues. Trimming cost V 2 bases and J 5 bases, with 14 bases left between them. The chain's CDR3 is CASSLGGGVVDTQYF. Written as DNA, the CDR3 is TGTGCCAGCAGCTTAGGAGGGGGGGTCGTAGATACGCAGTATTTT. Looking up the rest from reference TRBV7-3 and TRBJ2-3 gives the full variable domain: GAGVSQTPSNKVTEKGKYVELRCDPISGHTALYWYRQSLGQGPEFLIYFQGTGAADDSGLPNDRFFAVRPEGSVSTLKIQRTERGDSAVYLCASSLGGGVVDTQYFGPGTRLTVL.

The rearrangement uses TRBV5-6 and TRBJ2-5, with 8 bases lining up with TRBD1. Per the germline V gene, CDR1 is SGHDT and CDR2 is YYEEEE. With V trimmed by 4 bases and J by 11 bases, 13 bases remained unmatched. This CDR3 contains 14 residues. In DNA, the CDR3 is TGTGCCAGCAGCCCGAGCCGGACAGGGTGGACGCAGTACTTC. This encodes CASSPSRTGWTQYF.

The chain links TRBV7-9 to TRBJ2-3; perhaps TRBD1 as D (6 bases). Trimming left V 5 bases short and J 1 base short, with 10 bases between. The CDR3 extends over 14 amino acids. Germline V gene sequence: CDR1 SEHNR, CDR2 FQNEAQ (reference sequence). The CDR3 DNA reads TGTGCCAGCAGCCCCCGACAGGGCACAGATACGCAGTATTTT. This gives the protein CASSPRQGTDTQYF.

This clone was picked up one time. J is TRBJ2-3 and V is TRBV2, with 7 positions matching TRBD2. Germline-derived CDR1 and CDR2 are SNHLY and FYNNEI. The trim removed 7 bases at V and 0 bases at J, leaving 16 bases unmatched. The CDR3 loop spans 18 amino acids. Here the CDR3 reads CASTLKRDYRTSTDTQYF. CDR3 DNA: TGTGCCAGCACCCTTAAGAGGGACTATCGTACTAGCACAGATACGCAGTATTTT.

The chain has TRBV6-5 and TRBJ2-1; 8 nucleotides align to TRBD2. The CDR3 runs 15 residues. V was clipped by 10 bases and J by 9 bases; unmatched bases: 17. Germline assignment: CDR1 MNHEY and CDR2 SVGAGI. The CDR3 reads CATLGGTSRLGEQFF. The CDR3 coding sequence is TGTGCCACCCTAGGAGGGACTAGTCGCCTCGGTGAGCAGTTCTTC.

This chain uses TRBV7-6 with TRBJ1-5, with 7 bases fitting TRBD1. This CDR3 has 15 amino acids. The germline gives CDR1 SGHVS, CDR2 FNYEAQ. J gave up 4 bases and V 1 base, and 4 bases lay outside the gene matches. The CDR3 bases are TGTGCCAGCAGCTTAGTACCGGACAGGAATCAGCCCCAGCATTTT. Translation gives CASSLVPDRNQPQHF.

V gene TRBV19 combines with J gene TRBJ2-4; 12 bases map to TRBD2. V was clipped by 7 bases and J by 4 bases; unmatched bases: 5. Germline V gene lookup returns CDR1 LNHDA and CDR2 SQIVND (reference sequence). The CDR3 consists of 15 residues. The CDR3, as DNA: TGTGCCAGTACCAGCGGGACTAGCGGGAAAAACATTCAGTACTTC. It is translated as CASTSGTSGKNIQYF.

J is TRBJ2-7 and V is TRBV7-9; D is undetermined. The V end lost 5 bases, the J end lost 5 bases, and 10 bases lay between the germline ends. Germline CDR1 reads SEHNR; CDR2 reads FQNEAQ (reference sequence). This CDR3 is 12 amino acids long. The CDR3 nucleotides are TGTGCCAGCAGCGCTATTTTCAACGAGCAGTACTTC. This translates into CASSAIFNEQYF. The full variable domain, completed using reference TRBV7-9 and TRBJ2-7, is DTGVSQNPRHKITKRGQNVTFRCDPISEHNRLYWYRQTLGQGPEFLTYFQNEAQLEKSRLLSDRFSAERPKGSFSTLEIQRTEQGDSAMYLCASSAIFNEQYFGPGTRLTVT.

The chain couples TRBV19 to TRBJ2-5; TRBD1 agrees at 7 bases. V shed 0 bases and J 5 bases; nucleotides not matched to a gene: 6. Germline-derived CDR1 and CDR2 are LNHDA and SQIVND (reference sequence). The CDR3 runs 15 residues. In DNA, the CDR3 is TGTGCCAGTAGTATAGATTGGACGACAGGGGAGACCCAGTACTTC. Protein: CASSIDWTTGETQYF.

The chain is built from TRBV2 and TRBJ2-3; TRBD1 aligns across 7 bases. The V gene's germline CDR1 is SNHLY and CDR2 FYNNEI. V lost 2 bases and J lost 0; bases outside the gene matches: 2. The CDR3 is 15 residues long. The CDR3 sequence: CASSEWGQSTDTQYF. The CDR3 DNA is TGTGCCAGCAGTGAATGGGGACAGAGCACAGATACGCAGTATTTT. Combining the CDR3 with reference TRBV2 and TRBJ2-3 gives the whole variable domain EPEVTQTPSHQVTQMGQEVILRCVPISNHLYFYWYRQILGQKVEFLVSFYNNEISEKSEIFDDQFSVERPDGSNFTLKIRSTKLEDSAMYFCASSEWGQSTDTQYFGPGTRLTVL.

The V gene is TRBV7-9, the J gene TRBJ1-1; TRBD1 agrees at 7 bases. Unmatched junction bases numbered 6, after V lost 3 bases and J lost 11 bases. Per germline, CDR1 SEHNR and CDR2 FQNEAQ (reference sequence). The CDR3 is 12 amino acids. The CDR3 DNA reads as TGTGCCAGCAGCTTGGGAAGGGGGCTTGCTTTCTTT. Encoded protein: CASSLGRGLAFF.

The rearrangement links TRBV6-5 to TRBJ2-5; D is unresolved. V lost 4 bases to trimming and J lost 6 bases, with 9 bases between them. The V gene's germline CDR1 is MNHEY and CDR2 SVGAGI. CDR3 length equals 12 residues. The CDR3 loop reads CASSSNSKTQYF. CDR3 coding DNA: TGTGCCAGCAGTTCGAACAGTAAGACCCAGTACTTC.

This chain joins TRBV7-3 and TRBJ1-2, with a possible D match to TRBD1 (6 bases). This CDR3 is built from 13 residues. The germline V gene encodes CDR1 SGHTA and CDR2 FQGTGA. Trimming cost V 5 bases and J 8 bases, with 15 bases left between them. The CDR3 DNA sequence: TGTGCCAGCAGCCTTGGGGGCGCGGCCGGCTACACCTTC. As protein: CASSLGGAAGYTF.